This TCR beta chain originates from a study of blood T cell repertoires in COVID-19. Per the authors' pipeline: Scientists estimated how many nucleated cells there were by amplifying reference gene primers. Here immunoSEQ multiplex PCR was the method, and the copy in TCRdb shows in-frame clones only, minus some. That table gives V, J and clone size, and the DNA gave D and trimming. The table records 99,000 or so clones, more than 75% of them present only once. This TCR came from a man aged 60-69 years with acute or convalescent COVID-19. Sequencing was carried out using peripheral blood.

The CDR3 spells CASSPISTAGVDGEQFF. The CDR3 DNA sequence: TGTGCCAGCAGCCCGATTTCTACTGCGGGAGTTGATGGTGAGCAGTTCTTC. V gene TRBV9 combines with J gene TRBJ2-1, with 7 bases lining up with TRBD2. CDR3 size: 17 residues. Germline loops: CDR1 SGDLS, CDR2 YYNGEE. V gave up 4 bases and J gave up 9 bases; unmatched junction bases: 19. The variable domain in full, with the rest retrieved from reference TRBV9 and TRBJ2-1, is DSGVTQTPKHLITATGQRVTLRCSPRSGDLSVYWYQQSLDQGLQFLIQYYNGEERAKGNILERFSAQQFPDLHSELNLSSLELGDSALYFCASSPISTAGVDGEQFFGPGTRLTVL.